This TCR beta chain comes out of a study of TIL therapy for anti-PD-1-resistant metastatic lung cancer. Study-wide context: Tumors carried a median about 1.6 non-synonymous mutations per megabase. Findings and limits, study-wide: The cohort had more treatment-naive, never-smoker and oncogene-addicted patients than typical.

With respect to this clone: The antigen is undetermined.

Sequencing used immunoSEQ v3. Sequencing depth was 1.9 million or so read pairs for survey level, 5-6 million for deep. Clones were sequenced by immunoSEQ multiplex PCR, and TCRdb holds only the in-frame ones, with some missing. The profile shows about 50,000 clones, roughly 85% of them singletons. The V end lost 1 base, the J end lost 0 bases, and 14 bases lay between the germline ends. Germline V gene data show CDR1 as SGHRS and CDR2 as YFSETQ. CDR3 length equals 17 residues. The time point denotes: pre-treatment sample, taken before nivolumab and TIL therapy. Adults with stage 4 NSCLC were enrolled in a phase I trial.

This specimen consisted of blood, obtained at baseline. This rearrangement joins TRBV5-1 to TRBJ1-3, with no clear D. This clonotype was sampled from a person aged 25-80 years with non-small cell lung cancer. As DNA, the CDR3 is TGCGCCAGCAGCTTGTCCGCCCCGTTCAGCTCTGGAAACACCATATATTTT. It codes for CASSLSAPFSSGNTIYF.